These 6 T cell receptor beta chains originate from one sample sequenced in a study of spatial heterogeneity in lung cancer. Time point given: sample taken at primary tumor resection. Unsorted tumor, nontumor lung tissue or cryopreserved PBMC supplied the whole RNA. A single record per CDR3 protein comes from TCRdb applying MiXCR to the 5' RACE reads. The sample contains more than 80,000 distinct CDR3 sequences, roughly 12% of which appear only once. Sequencing used PBMCs, obtained at surgery. Source of these receptors: a male donor with early-stage non-small cell lung cancer.

The rearrangement links TRBV5-1 to TRBJ2-5; TRBD1 agrees at 7 bases. Trimming cost V 4 bases and J 2 bases; bases outside gene matches: 5. CDR3 length: 14 amino acids. The germline V gene encodes CDR1 SGHRS and CDR2 YFSETQ. CDR3 DNA sequence: TGCGCCAGCAGCCCCGGGACAGCTCAAGAGACCCAGTACTTC. As protein: CASSPGTAQETQYF.

The rearrangement joins TRBV7-2 to TRBJ2-7; the match to TRBD1 covers 10 bases. V dropped 4 bases and J dropped 6; count of bases not matched to a gene: 3. Germline CDR1 SGHTA, CDR2 FQGNSA. This CDR3 is 13 amino acids long. DNA for the CDR3: TGTGCCAGCAGCTGGGACAGGGGACGCGAGCAGTACTTC. It translates to CASSWDRGREQYF.

The chain employs TRBV7-2 and TRBJ1-3, with TRBD1 as a possible D gene (6 bases). V dropped 1 base and J dropped 2 bases, with 9 bases sitting between them. Looked up from germline, CDR1 is SGHTA and CDR2 is FQGNSA. The CDR3 consists of 15 residues. DNA for the CDR3: TGTGCCAGCAGCTTAGTCGGGGGCCCTGGAAACACCATATATTTT. It encodes CASSLVGGPGNTIYF.

This clonotype has just a few counts. This chain joins TRBV28 and TRBJ2-2, with TRBD1 as a possible D gene (5 bases). Trimming left V 5 bases short and J 4 bases short, with 8 bases between. Germline CDR1 is MDHEN and CDR2 is SYDVKM. The CDR3 covers 13 residues. The CDR3 reads CASSPGATGELFF. The CDR3 DNA follows: TGTGCCAGCAGTCCTGGGGCCACCGGGGAGCTGTTTTTT.

There are a few counts of this clonotype. The chain couples TRBV29-1 to TRBJ2-2; perhaps TRBD2 as D (6 bases). The V gene lost 7 bases and the J gene lost 1 base, with 13 bases spanning the gap. The CDR3 runs 14 residues. Germline V gene data show CDR1 as SQVTM and CDR2 as ANQGSEA. CDR3 coding DNA: TGCAGCGCCCGGTTGGGAGGGAACACCGGGGAGCTGTTTTTT. Residues: CSARLGGNTGELFF.

In its sample, this clonotype was seen a few times. The chain employs TRBV6-6 and TRBJ2-5; TRBD1 aligns across 7 bases. Germline values: CDR1 MNHNY, CDR2 SVGAGI (reference sequence). This CDR3 contains 14 residues. V was clipped by 2 bases and J by 5 bases; unmatched bases: 5. The CDR3 sequence: CASSYGARGETQYF. For the CDR3, the DNA is TGTGCCAGCAGTTACGGCGCCAGGGGGGAGACCCAGTACTTC.